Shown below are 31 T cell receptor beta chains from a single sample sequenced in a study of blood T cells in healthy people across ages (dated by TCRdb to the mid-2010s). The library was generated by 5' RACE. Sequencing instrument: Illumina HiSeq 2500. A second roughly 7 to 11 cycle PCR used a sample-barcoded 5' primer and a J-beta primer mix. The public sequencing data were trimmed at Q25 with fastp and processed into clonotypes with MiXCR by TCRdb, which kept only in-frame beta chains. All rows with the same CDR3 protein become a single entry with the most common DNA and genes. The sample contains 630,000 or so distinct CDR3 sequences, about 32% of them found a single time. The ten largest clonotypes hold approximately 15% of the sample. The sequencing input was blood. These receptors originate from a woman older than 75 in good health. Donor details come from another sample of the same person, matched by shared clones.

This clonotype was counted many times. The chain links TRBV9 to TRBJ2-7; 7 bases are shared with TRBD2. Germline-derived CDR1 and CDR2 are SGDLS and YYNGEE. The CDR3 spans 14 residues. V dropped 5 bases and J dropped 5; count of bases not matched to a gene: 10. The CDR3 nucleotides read TGTGCCAGCAGTTGGGGAGGGGAACGGGACGAGCAGTACTTC. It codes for CASSWGGERDEQYF.

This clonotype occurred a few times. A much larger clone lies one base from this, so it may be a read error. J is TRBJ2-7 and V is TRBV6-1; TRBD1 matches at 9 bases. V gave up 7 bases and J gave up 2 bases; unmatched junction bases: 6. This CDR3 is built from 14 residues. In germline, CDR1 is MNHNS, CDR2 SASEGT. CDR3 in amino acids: CASKWDRETYEQYF. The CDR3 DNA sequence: TGTGCCAGCAAGTGGGACAGGGAAACCTACGAGCAGTACTTC.

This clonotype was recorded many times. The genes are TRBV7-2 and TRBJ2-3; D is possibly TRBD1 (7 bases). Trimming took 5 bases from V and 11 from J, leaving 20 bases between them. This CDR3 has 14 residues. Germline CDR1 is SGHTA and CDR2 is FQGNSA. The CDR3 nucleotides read TGTGCCAGCAGCCCGGTAGGGGGCGGGATGGGGCAGTATTTT. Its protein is CASSPVGGGMGQYF.

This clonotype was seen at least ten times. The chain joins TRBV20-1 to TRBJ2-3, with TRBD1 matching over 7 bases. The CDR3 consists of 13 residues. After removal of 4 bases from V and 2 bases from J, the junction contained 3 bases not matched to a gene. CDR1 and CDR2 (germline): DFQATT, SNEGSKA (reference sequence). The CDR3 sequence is CSATGGVTDTQYF. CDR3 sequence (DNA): TGCAGTGCTACAGGGGGTGTCACAGATACGCAGTATTTT.

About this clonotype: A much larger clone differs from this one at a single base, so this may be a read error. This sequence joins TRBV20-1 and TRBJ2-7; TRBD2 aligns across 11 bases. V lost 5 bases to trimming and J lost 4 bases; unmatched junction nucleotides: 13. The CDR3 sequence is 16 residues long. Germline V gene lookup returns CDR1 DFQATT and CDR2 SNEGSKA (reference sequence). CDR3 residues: CSAESPGTSGSYEQYF. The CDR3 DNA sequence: TGCAGTGCTGAGTCCCCCGGGACTAGCGGATCGTACGAGCAGTACTTC.

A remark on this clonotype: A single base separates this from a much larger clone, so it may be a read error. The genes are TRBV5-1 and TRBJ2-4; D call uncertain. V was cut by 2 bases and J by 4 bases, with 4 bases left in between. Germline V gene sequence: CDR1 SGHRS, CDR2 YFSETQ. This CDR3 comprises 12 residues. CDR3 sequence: CASSFDKNIQYF. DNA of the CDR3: TGCGCCAGCAGCTTTGATAAAAACATTCAGTACTTC.

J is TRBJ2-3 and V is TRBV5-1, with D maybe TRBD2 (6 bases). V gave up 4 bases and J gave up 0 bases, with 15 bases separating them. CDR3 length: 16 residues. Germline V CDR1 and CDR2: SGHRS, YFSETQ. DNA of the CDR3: TGCGCCAGCAGCCTAAGCGGGTATATAAGCACAGATACGCAGTATTTT. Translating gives CASSLSGYISTDTQYF.

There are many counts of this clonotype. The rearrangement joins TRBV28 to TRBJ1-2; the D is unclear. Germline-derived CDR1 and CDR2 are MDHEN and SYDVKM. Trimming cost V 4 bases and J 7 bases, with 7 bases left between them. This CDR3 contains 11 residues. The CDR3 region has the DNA TGTGCCAGCAGTTATCCCTTTGGCTACACCTTC. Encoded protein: CASSYPFGYTF.

The CDR3, as DNA: TGTGCCAGCAGCGTTCGGGGGGCCCGTTCTGAAGCTTTCTTT. This gives the protein CASSVRGARSEAFF. This chain uses TRBV9 with TRBJ1-1, with D maybe TRBD1 (6 bases). The CDR3 is made up of 14 amino acids. Trimming took off 2 bases at V and 6 bases at J, with 14 bases between the two ends. The germline V gene encodes CDR1 SGDLS and CDR2 YYNGEE.

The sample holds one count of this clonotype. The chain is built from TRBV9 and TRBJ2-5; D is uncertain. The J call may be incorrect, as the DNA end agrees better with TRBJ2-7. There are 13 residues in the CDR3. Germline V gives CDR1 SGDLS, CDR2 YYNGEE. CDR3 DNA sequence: TGTGCCAGCAGCCCATCCCCCCTCTACGAGCAGTACTTC. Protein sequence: CASSPSPLYEQYF.

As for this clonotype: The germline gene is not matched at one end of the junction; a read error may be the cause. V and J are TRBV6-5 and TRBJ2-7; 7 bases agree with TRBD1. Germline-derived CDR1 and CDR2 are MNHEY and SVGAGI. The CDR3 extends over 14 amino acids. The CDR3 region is CASSEDRESYEQDF. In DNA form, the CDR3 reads TGTGCCAGCAGTGAAGACAGGGAATCCTACGAGCAGGACTTC.

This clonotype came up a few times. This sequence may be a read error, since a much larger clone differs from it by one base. The CDR3 DNA follows: TGTGCCTGGAGAGGGGGCCACAATGGGCAGTTCTTC. Encoded protein: CAWRGGHNGQFF. The gene calls are TRBV30 and TRBJ2-1; 7 bases line up with TRBD1. CDR1 and CDR2 (germline): GTSNPN, SVGIG (reference sequence). CDR3 length equals 12 residues.

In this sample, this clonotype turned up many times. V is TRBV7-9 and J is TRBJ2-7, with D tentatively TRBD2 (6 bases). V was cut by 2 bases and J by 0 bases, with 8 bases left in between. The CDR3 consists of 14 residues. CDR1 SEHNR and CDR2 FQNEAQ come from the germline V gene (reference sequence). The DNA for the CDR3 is TGTGCCAGCAGCTTACGGGGGATCTCCTACGAGCAGTACTTC. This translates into CASSLRGISYEQYF.

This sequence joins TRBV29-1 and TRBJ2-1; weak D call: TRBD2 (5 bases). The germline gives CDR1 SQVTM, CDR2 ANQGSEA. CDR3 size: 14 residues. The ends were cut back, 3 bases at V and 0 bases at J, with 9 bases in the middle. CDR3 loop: CSVDFGDSYNEQFF. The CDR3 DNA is TGCAGCGTTGACTTCGGGGACTCCTACAATGAGCAGTTCTTC.

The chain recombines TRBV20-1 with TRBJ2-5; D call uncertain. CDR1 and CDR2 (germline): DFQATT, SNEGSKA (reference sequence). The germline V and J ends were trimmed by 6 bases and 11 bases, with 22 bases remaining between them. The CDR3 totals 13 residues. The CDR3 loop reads CSADPINYNEQYF. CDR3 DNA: TGCAGTGCAGACCCAATCAACTACAATGAGCAGTACTTC.

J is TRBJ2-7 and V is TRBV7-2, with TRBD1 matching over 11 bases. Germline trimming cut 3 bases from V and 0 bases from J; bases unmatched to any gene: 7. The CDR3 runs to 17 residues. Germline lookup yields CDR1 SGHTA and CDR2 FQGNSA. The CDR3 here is CASSLRTGGNPSYEQYF. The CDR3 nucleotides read TGTGCCAGCAGCTTGAGGACAGGGGGCAACCCCTCCTACGAGCAGTACTTC.

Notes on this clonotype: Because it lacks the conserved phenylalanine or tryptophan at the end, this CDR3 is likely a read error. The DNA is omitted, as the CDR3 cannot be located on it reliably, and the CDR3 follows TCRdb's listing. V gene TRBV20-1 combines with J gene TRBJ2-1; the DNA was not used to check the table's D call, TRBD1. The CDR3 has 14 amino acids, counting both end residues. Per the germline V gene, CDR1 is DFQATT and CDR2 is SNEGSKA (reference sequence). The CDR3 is CSAWGQFGGYTFGS.

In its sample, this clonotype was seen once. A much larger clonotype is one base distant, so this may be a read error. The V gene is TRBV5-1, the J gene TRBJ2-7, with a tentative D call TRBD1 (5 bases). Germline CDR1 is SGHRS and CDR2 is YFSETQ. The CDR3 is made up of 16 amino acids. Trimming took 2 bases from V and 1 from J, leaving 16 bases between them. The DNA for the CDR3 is TGCGCCAGCAGCTTAAATCCGCGCAGGGTTTCCTACGAGCAGTACTTC. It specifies CASSLNPRRVSYEQYF. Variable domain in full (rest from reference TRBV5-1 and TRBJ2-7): KAGVTQTPRYLIKTRGQQVTLSCSPISGHRSVSWYQQTPGQGLQFLFEYFSETQRNKGNFPGRFSGRQFSNSRSEMNVSTLELGDSALYLCASSLNPRRVSYEQYFGPGTRLTVT.

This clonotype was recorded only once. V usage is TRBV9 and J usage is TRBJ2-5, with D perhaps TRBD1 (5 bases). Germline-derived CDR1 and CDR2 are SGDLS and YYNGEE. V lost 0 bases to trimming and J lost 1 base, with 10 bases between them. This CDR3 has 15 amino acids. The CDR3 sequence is CASSVAWGSQETQYF. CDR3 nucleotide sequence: TGTGCCAGCAGCGTAGCTTGGGGCTCCCAAGAGACCCAGTACTTC.

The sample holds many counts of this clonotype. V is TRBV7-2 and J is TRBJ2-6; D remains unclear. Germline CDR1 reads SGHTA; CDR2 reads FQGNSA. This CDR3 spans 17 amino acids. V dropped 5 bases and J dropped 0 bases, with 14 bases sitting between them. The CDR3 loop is CASSLAERTSGANVLTF. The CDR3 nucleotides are TGTGCCAGCAGCCTCGCGGAACGGACCTCTGGGGCCAACGTCCTGACTTTC.

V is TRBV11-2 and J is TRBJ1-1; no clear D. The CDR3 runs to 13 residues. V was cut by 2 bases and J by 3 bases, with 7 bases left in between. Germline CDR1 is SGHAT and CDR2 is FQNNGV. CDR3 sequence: CASSLSPDTEAFF. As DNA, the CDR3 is TGTGCCAGCAGCTTATCCCCGGACACTGAAGCTTTCTTT.

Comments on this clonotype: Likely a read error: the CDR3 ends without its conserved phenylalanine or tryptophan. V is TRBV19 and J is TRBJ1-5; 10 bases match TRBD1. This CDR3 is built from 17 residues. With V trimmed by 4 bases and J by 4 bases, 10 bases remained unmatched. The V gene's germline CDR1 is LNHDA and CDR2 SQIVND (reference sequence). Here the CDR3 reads CASSTWRDRGGNQPQHV. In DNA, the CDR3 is TGTGCCAGTAGTACTTGGCGGGACAGGGGCGGGAATCAGCCCCAGCATGTT.

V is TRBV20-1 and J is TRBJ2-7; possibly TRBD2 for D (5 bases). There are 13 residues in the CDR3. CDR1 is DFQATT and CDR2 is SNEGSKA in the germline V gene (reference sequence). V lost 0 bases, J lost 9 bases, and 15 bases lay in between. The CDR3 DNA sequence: TGCAGTGCTAGAGATGAGCGGCGGAACGGGCAGTACTTC. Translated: CSARDERRNGQYF.

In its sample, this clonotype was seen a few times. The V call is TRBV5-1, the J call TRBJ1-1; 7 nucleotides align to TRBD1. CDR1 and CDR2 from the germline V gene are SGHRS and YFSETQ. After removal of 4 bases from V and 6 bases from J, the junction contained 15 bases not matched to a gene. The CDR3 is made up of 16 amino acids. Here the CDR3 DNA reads TGCGCCAGCAGCAAGACGAGACGACAGGGAGAGGCTGAAGCTTTCTTT. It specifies CASSKTRRQGEAEAFF.

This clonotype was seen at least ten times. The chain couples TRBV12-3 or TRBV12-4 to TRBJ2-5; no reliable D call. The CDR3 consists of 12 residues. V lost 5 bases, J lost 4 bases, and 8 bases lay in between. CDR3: CASSPERETQYF. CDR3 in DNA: TGTGCCAGCAGTCCGGAACGAGAGACCCAGTACTTC.

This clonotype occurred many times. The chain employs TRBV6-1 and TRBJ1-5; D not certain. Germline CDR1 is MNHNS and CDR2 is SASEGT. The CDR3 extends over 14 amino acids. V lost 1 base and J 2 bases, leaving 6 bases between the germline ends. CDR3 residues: CASSEDGGNQPQHF. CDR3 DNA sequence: TGTGCCAGCAGTGAAGATGGTGGCAATCAGCCCCAGCATTTT.

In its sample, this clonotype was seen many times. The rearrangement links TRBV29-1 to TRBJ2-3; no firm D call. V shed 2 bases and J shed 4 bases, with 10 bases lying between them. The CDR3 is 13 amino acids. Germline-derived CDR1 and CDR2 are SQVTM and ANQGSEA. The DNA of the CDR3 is TGCAGCGTTGAAATCATAGTGGCAGATACGCAGTATTTT. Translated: CSVEIIVADTQYF.

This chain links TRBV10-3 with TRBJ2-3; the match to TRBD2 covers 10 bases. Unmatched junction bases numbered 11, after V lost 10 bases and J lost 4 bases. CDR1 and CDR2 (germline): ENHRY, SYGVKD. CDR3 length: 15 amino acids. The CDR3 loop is CASRSSGGVADTQYF. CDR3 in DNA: TGTGCCAGCCGCTCGAGCGGGGGGGTGGCAGATACGCAGTATTTT.

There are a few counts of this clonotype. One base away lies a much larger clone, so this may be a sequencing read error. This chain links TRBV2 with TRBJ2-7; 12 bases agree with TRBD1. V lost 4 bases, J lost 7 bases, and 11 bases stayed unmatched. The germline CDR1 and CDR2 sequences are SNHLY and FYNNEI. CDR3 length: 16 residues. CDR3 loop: CASSAPGQGAYNEQYF. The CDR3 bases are TGTGCCAGCAGTGCCCCGGGACAGGGGGCCTACAATGAGCAGTACTTC.

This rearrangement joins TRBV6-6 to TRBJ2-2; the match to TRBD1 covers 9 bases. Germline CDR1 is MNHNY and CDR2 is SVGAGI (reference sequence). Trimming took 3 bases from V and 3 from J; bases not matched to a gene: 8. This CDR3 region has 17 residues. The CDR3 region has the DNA TGTGCCAGCAGTTATCCCCGACAGGGGGGCCACACCGGGGAGCTGTTTTTT. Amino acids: CASSYPRQGGHTGELFF.

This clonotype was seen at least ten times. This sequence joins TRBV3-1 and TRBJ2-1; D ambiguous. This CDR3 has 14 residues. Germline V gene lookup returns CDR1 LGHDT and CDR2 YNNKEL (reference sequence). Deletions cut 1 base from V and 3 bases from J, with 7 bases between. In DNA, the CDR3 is TGTGCCAGCAGCCAAGCTACCAGCTACAATGAGCAGTTCTTC. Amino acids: CASSQATSYNEQFF.